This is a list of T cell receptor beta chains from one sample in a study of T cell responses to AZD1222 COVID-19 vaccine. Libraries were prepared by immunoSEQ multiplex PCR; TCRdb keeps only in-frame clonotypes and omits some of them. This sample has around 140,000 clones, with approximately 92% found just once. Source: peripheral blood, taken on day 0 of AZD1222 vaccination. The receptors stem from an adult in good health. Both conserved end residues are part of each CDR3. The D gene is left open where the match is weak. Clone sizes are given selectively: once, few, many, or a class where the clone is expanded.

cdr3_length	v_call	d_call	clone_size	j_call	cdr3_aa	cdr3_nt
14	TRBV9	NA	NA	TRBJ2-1	CASSASPGVMEQFF	TGTGCCAGCAGCGCGAGCCCGGGGGTAATGGAGCAGTTCTTC
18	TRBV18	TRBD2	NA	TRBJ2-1	CASSPQITKREGVGEQFF	TGTGCCAGCTCACCTCAGATTACAAAGCGGGAGGGGGTCGGTGAGCAGTTCTTC
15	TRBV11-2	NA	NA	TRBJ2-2	CASSWGGKRTGELFF	TGTGCCAGCAGCTGGGGAGGCAAGCGCACCGGGGAGCTGTTTTTT
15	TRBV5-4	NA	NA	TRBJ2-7	CASSHRDTNSYEQYF	TGTGCCAGCAGCCACCGGGACACAAACTCCTACGAGCAGTACTTC
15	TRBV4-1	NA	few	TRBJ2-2	CASSQGAGPGGELFF	TGCGCCAGCAGCCAAGGTGCAGGGCCCGGCGGGGAGCTGTTTTTT
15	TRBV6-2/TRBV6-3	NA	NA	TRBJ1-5	CASSYEGYSNQPQHF	TGTGCCAGCAGTTACGAAGGGTACAGCAATCAGCCCCAGCATTTT
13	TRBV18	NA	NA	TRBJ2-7	CASSSRDSYEQYF	TGTGCCAGCTCATCTCGGGACTCCTACGAGCAGTACTTC
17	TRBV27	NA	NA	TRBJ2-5	CASSITQASSVLGDQYF	TGTGCCAGCAGCATAACCCAGGCTAGCTCGGTGCTGGGGGACCAGTACTTC
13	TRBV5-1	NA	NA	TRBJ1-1	CASSFRENTEAFF	TGCGCCAGCAGCTTCAGGGAGAACACTGAAGCTTTCTTT
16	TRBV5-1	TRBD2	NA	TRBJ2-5	CASSWGTSENQETQYF	TGCGCCAGCAGCTGGGGGACTAGCGAAAACCAAGAGACCCAGTACTTC
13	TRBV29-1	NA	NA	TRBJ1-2	CSVAPGQNYGYTF	TGCAGCGTTGCCCCAGGTCAGAACTATGGCTACACCTTC
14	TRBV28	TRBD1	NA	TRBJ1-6	CASRTPGQGSPLHF	TGTGCCAGCAGGACACCGGGACAGGGTTCACCCCTCCACTTT
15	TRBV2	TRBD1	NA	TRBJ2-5	CASKPRTGGKETQYF	TGTGCCAGCAAACCGCGGACAGGGGGCAAAGAGACCCAGTACTTC
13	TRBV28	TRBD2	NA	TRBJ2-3	CAGGLAGGNTQYF	TGTGCCGGGGGACTAGCGGGAGGGAATACGCAGTATTTT
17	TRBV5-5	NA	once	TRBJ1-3	CASSNLGPGLAGNTIYF	TGTGCCAGCAGCAACCTAGGCCCAGGGCTTGCTGGAAACACCATATATTTT
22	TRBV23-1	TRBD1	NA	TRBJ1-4	CASSQSSPDRECWGSTNEKLFF	TGCGCCAGCAGTCAATCCTCTCCCGACAGGGAATGTTGGGGCTCAACTAATGAAAAACTGTTTTTT
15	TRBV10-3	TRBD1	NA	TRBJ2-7	CAISPTGQGKYEQYF	TGTGCCATCAGCCCGACTGGACAGGGGAAATACGAGCAGTACTTC
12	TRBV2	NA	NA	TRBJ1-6	CASKGDNSPLHF	TGTGCCAGCAAGGGGGACAACTCACCCCTCCACTTT
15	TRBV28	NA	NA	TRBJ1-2	CASSLRQGTRYGYTF	TGTGCCAGCAGTTTACGGCAGGGAACGCGTTATGGCTACACCTTC
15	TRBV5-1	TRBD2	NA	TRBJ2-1	CASSLGLAGGNEQFF	TGCGCCAGCAGCCTAGGACTAGCGGGAGGTAATGAGCAGTTCTTC
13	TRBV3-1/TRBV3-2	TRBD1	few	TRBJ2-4	CASSSTGSPIQYF	TGTGCCAGCAGCTCGACAGGGTCCCCCATTCAGTACTTC
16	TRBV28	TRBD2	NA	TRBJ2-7	CATGTSGGAVSYEQYF	TGTGCCACAGGGACTAGCGGGGGGGCGGTCTCCTACGAGCAGTACTTC
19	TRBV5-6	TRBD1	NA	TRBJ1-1	CASSLNWGQGRFLNTEAFF	TGTGCCAGCAGCTTAAACTGGGGACAGGGGCGATTTCTGAATACTGAAGCTTTCTTT
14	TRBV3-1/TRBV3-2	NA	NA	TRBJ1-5	CASSQGMTWSPQHF	TGTGCCAGCAGCCAAGGAATGACCTGGTCCCCCCAGCATTTT
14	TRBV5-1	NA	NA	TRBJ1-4	CASSPGGGDEKLFF	TGCGCCAGCAGCCCCGGGGGGGGCGATGAAAAACTGTTTTTT
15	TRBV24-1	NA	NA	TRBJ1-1	CATSDAGGAGDEAFF	TGTGCCACCAGTGATGCGGGTGGGGCGGGGGATGAAGCTTTCTTT